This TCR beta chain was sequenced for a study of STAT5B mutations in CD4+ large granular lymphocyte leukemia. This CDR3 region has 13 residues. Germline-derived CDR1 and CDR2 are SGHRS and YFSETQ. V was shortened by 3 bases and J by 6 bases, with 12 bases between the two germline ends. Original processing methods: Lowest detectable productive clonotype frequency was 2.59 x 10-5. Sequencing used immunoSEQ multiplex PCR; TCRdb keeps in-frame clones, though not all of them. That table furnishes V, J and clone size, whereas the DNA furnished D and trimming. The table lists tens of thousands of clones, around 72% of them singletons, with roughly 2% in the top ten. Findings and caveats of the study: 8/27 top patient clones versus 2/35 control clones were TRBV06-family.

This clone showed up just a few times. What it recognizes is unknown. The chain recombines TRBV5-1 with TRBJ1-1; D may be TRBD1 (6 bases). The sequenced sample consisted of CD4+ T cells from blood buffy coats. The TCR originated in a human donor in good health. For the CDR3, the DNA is TGCGCCAGCAGCTCACAGGGCGCGGCTGAAGCTTTCTTT. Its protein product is CASSSQGAAEAFF.